This entry lists 11 T cell receptor beta chains sequenced from one sample in a study of regulatory T cells in long-lasting Graves disease. This sample's time point: newly diagnosed GD, antithyroid drugs for less than 3 months. PBMC RNA served as the TCR library source. Libraries of TCR beta came from iRepertoire HTBI primers plus Arm-PCR of CDR3 regions. TCRdb reanalysed the multiplex PCR reads using MiXCR and keeps one entry per CDR3 protein. The sample consists of around 420,000 distinct CDR3 sequences, roughly a sixth of them appearing once. This specimen consisted of peripheral blood mononuclear cells (PBMCs), obtained at new diagnosis, from a patient treated with antithyroid drugs. Receptors were obtained from a female donor with Graves disease.

This clonotype has at least ten counts. V gene TRBV7-2 combines with J gene TRBJ1-2, with TRBD1 identical over 7 bases. With V trimmed by 8 bases and J by 9 bases, 9 bases remained unmatched. The CDR3 is made up of 12 amino acids. From germline, CDR1 is SGHTA and CDR2 FQGNSA. The CDR3 protein is CASGDREVRYTF. The CDR3 region has the DNA TGTGCCAGCGGCGACAGGGAGGTTCGCTACACCTTC.

This clonotype came up many times. The gene calls are TRBV5-1 and TRBJ2-3; a weak D match, TRBD2 (6 bases). The CDR3 runs to 14 residues. The germline V and J ends were trimmed by 4 bases and 2 bases, with 11 bases remaining between them. Germline values: CDR1 SGHRS, CDR2 YFSETQ. For the CDR3, the DNA is TGCGCCAGCAGCGTCTTAGCGGACACAGATACGCAGTATTTT. This translates into CASSVLADTDTQYF.

This clonotype came up many times. The rearrangement joins TRBV12-3 or TRBV12-4 to TRBJ1-6; 9 positions agree with TRBD1. The CDR3 sequence is 18 residues long. The V and J ends lost 7 bases and 0 bases, in that order; junction bases with no gene match: 10. CDR3: CASTLEATGGSYNSPLHF. CDR3 in DNA: TGTGCCAGCACTCTAGAGGCGACAGGGGGCTCCTATAATTCACCCCTCCACTTT.

This clonotype was counted only a few times. This chain connects TRBV29-1 to TRBJ2-1, with unresolved D. The CDR3 consists of 13 residues. Germline lookup yields CDR1 SQVTM and CDR2 ANQGSEA. V lost 5 bases, J lost 2 bases, and 10 bases lay in between. The CDR3 sequence is CSVSRPTYNEQFF. DNA for the CDR3: TGCAGCGTTTCCCGGCCCACCTACAATGAGCAGTTCTTC.

The chain combines TRBV6-4 with TRBJ1-1; D gene ambiguous. Trimming removed 4 bases from V and 6 bases from J, with 12 bases in between. This CDR3 region has 13 residues. Germline V CDR1 and CDR2: MRHNA, SNTAGT. CDR3 nucleotides: TGTGCCAGCAGTGCCACGTACGGAGCTGAAGCTTTCTTT. Its translation is CASSATYGAEAFF.

This clonotype has at least ten counts. An end of the junction does not agree with germline; a read error may underlie this. The CDR3 region is CASSTDPGAGEQYF. CDR3 DNA: TGTGCTAGCAGCACAGATCCGGGGGCGGGAGAGCAGTACTTC. The chain links TRBV7-7 to TRBJ2-7; D is perhaps TRBD1 or TRBD2 (6 bases each). The CDR3 totals 14 residues. Germline V gene sequence: CDR1 SSHAT, CDR2 FNYEAQ (reference sequence).

Only a few counts were recorded for this clonotype. The chain combines TRBV5-5 with TRBJ2-6, with D perhaps matching TRBD1 or TRBD2 (7 bases each). The V end was cut by 9 bases, the J end by 0 bases, with 25 bases between. Germline values: CDR1 SGHKS, CDR2 YYEKEE (reference sequence). The CDR3 runs 19 residues. CDR3 loop: CATNPRGGPGVSGANVLTF. The DNA for the CDR3 is TGTGCCACCAATCCCAGGGGGGGCCCGGGGGTCTCTGGGGCCAACGTCCTGACTTTC.

This clonotype was picked up a small number of times. The V and J genes are TRBV12-3 or TRBV12-4 and TRBJ2-5; TRBD2 is a possible D gene (6 bases). The CDR3 length is 14 residues. Trimming pared 2 bases from V and 0 bases from J, leaving 7 bases between. CDR3 nucleotide sequence: TGTGCCAGCAGTTTACGGGACTACCAAGAGACCCAGTACTTC. Residues: CASSLRDYQETQYF.

This clonotype appeared many times. CDR3 DNA sequence: TGTGCCAGCAGTGAGAGCGGGCGTTCCTATGGCTACACCTTC. Its translation: CASSESGRSYGYTF. The chain is built from TRBV6-2 or TRBV6-3 and TRBJ1-2, with no clear D. This CDR3 spans 14 amino acids. Trimming took off 5 bases at V and 4 bases at J, with 14 bases between the two ends. Germline CDR1 MNHEY, CDR2 SVGEGT.

This clonotype was recorded at least ten times. DNA for the CDR3: TGTGCCATCAGGGCGGATTATGGCTACACCTTC. Protein sequence: CAIRADYGYTF. The chain links TRBV10-3 to TRBJ1-2; D gene ambiguous. Germline CDR1 ENHRY, CDR2 SYGVKD. V was pared by 6 bases and J by 5 bases, with 7 bases between. This CDR3 is 11 amino acids long.

The chain combines TRBV4-1 with TRBJ1-5, with 7 bases aligning to TRBD1. Germline V gives CDR1 MGHRA, CDR2 YSYEKL. The CDR3 totals 15 residues. J gave up 5 bases and V 2 bases, and 6 bases lay outside the gene matches. DNA of the CDR3: TGCGCCAGCAGCCAACTAGACAGGGTATATCAGCCCCAGCATTTT. Translating it yields CASSQLDRVYQPQHF.